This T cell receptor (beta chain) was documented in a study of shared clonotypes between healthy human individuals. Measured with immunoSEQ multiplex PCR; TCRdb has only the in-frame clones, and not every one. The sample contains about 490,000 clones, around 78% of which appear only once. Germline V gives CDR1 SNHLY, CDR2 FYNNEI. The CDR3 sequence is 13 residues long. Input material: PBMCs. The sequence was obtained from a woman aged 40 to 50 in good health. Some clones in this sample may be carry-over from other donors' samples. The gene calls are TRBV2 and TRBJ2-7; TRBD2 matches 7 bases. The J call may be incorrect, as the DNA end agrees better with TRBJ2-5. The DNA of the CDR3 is TGTGCCAGCACTGCGGGAGTAATGGAGACCCAGTACTTC. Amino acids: CASTAGVMETQYF.